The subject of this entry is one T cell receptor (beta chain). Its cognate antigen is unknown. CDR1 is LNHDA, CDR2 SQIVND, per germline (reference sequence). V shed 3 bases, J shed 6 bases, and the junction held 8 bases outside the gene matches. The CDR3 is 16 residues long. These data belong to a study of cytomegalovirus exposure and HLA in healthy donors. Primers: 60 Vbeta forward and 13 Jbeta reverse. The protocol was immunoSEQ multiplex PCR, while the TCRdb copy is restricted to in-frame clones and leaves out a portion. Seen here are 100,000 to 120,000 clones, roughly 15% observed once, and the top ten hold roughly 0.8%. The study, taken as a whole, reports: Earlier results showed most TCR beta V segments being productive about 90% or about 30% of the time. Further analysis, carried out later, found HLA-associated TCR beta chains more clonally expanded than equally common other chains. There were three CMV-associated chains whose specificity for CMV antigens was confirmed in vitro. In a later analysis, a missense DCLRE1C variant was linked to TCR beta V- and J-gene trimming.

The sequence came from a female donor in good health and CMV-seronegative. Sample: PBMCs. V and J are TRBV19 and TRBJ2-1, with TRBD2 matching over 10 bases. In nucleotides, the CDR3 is TGTGCCAGTAGTATTTCAGCAGCGGGAGGGCCCAATGAGCAGTTCTTC. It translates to CASSISAAGGPNEQFF.